These 24 T cell receptor beta chains originate from one sample sequenced in a study of regulatory T cells in long-lasting Graves disease. Described time point: persistent/refractory GD, antithyroid drugs over 5 years with positive TRAb. The authors made the TCR library using RNA they extracted from PBMCs. Combining iRepertoire HTBI primers with Arm-PCR of CDR3 regions, the authors built TCR beta libraries. In TCRdb, the multiplex PCR reads were re-called with MiXCR into one record per CDR3 protein. Of 650,000 to 700,000 distinct CDR3 sequences listed, 30% are singletons. The material sequenced was peripheral blood mononuclear cells (PBMCs), taken when the disease was refractory, from a patient treated with antithyroid drugs. These receptors were taken from a female donor with Graves disease.

As for this clonotype: A read error is possible here, since a much larger clone lies one base away. The genes are TRBV30 and TRBJ1-2; D unresolved. CDR1 and CDR2 from the germline V gene are GTSNPN and SVGIG (reference sequence). The CDR3 has 14 amino acids. The CDR3 sequence is CAWTAGKTYYGNTF. CDR3 coding DNA: TGTGCCTGGACGGCGGGCAAAACCTACTATGGCAACACCTTC.

This clonotype was counted between two and nine times. V usage is TRBV11-2 and J usage is TRBJ2-7; TRBD2 aligns across 7 bases. Losses at the gene ends were 5 bases for V and 2 bases for J; bases not matched to a gene: 9. The germline V gene encodes CDR1 SGHAT and CDR2 FQNNGV. This CDR3 contains 15 residues. CDR3 region: CASSPGGGLPYEQYF. DNA for the CDR3: TGTGCCAGCAGCCCGGGAGGAGGCCTACCCTACGAGCAGTACTTC.

This clonotype was observed a handful of times. The V call is TRBV6-1, the J call TRBJ1-2, with 7 nucleotides matching TRBD1. Per germline, CDR1 MNHNS and CDR2 SASEGT. The ends lost 0 bases at V and 1 base at J; junction bases unmatched: 8. CDR3 length: 17 residues. As DNA, the CDR3 is TGTGCCAGCAGTGAAGCCACCCTACAGGGGTATAACTATGGCTACACCTTC. Encoded protein: CASSEATLQGYNYGYTF.

In this sample, this clonotype turned up many times. This sequence joins TRBV28 and TRBJ2-7; possible D gene TRBD2, 5 bases. From germline, CDR1 is MDHEN and CDR2 SYDVKM. The CDR3 loop spans 15 amino acids. V gave up 2 bases and J gave up 6 bases, with 17 bases separating them. The CDR3 loop is CASSLRSGPRSEQYF. CDR3 sequence (DNA): TGTGCCAGCAGTTTACGGAGCGGCCCCAGGAGCGAGCAGTACTTC. Combining the CDR3 with reference TRBV28 and TRBJ2-7 gives the whole variable domain DVKVTQSSRYLVKRTGEKVFLECVQDMDHENMFWYRQDPGLGLRLIYFSYDVKMKEKGDIPEGYSVSREKKERFSLILESASTNQTSMYLCASSLRSGPRSEQYFGPGTRLTVT.

This clonotype came up a few times. This sequence joins TRBV5-1 and TRBJ1-2; 7 bases match TRBD1. Germline CDR1 is SGHRS and CDR2 is YFSETQ. Unmatched junction bases numbered 7, after V lost 4 bases and J lost 4 bases. The CDR3 is 14 amino acids. CDR3 sequence reads: CASSRDSLSYGYTF. CDR3 coding DNA: TGCGCCAGCAGCAGGGACAGCTTATCCTATGGCTACACCTTC.

This CDR3 is CSVVGGHYEQYF. As DNA, the CDR3 is TGCAGCGTTGTCGGGGGCCACTACGAGCAGTACTTC. The chain employs TRBV29-1 and TRBJ2-7; D tentatively reads TRBD1 or TRBD2 (6 bases each). The V gene's germline CDR1 is SQVTM and CDR2 ANQGSEA. V lost 4 bases and J 3 bases, leaving 10 bases between the germline ends. This CDR3 contains 12 residues.

The rearrangement joins TRBV30 to TRBJ2-7, with D possibly TRBD2 on 5 matching bases. Germline-derived CDR1 and CDR2 are GTSNPN and SVGIG (reference sequence). The CDR3 sequence is 13 residues long. The V end was cut by 4 bases, the J end by 2 bases, with 12 bases between. CDR3 residues: CAWIPGFPYEQYF. The CDR3 DNA reads TGTGCCTGGATTCCGGGGTTCCCCTACGAGCAGTACTTC. Full variable domain (outside the CDR3, taken from reference TRBV30 and TRBJ2-7): SQTIHQWPATLVQPVGSPLSLECTVEGTSNPNLYWYRQAAGRGLQLLFYSVGIGQISSEVPQNLSASRPQDRQFILSSKKLLLSDSGFYLCAWIPGFPYEQYFGPGTRLTVT.

This clonotype was recorded at least ten times. CDR3 amino acids: CASSPGPQKNGYTF. As DNA, the CDR3 is TGTGCCAGCAGTCCTGGGCCTCAGAAAAATGGCTACACCTTC. The J gene is TRBJ1-2, the V gene TRBV27, with D hard to call. This CDR3 is built from 14 residues. Germline values: CDR1 MNHEY, CDR2 SMNVEV (reference sequence). V was clipped by 5 bases and J by 6 bases, with 16 bases between them.

The rearrangement uses TRBV3-1 and TRBJ1-2; 8 bases align to TRBD1. This CDR3 spans 15 amino acids. CDR1 and CDR2 from the germline V gene are LGHDT and YNNKEL (reference sequence). J lost 4 bases, V lost 2 bases, and 6 bases had no gene match. CDR3 coding DNA: TGTGCCAGCAGCCAAAATACGGGACAGGTCTATGGCTACACCTTC. It yields the protein CASSQNTGQVYGYTF.

V usage is TRBV19 and J usage is TRBJ2-7, with 16 positions matching TRBD2. The CDR3 is made up of 17 amino acids. Germline-derived CDR1 and CDR2 are LNHDA and SQIVND (reference sequence). J gave up 0 bases and V 4 bases, and 3 bases lay outside the gene matches. As DNA, the CDR3 is TGTGCCAGTAGTAGGGGACTAGCGGGAGGGGTCTCCTACGAGCAGTACTTC. The encoded protein is CASSRGLAGGVSYEQYF.

This clonotype was observed a few times. The rearrangement links TRBV6-2 or TRBV6-3 to TRBJ2-7; D is ambiguous. Deletions cut 4 bases from V and 6 bases from J, with 13 bases between. The CDR3 has 13 residues. Germline assignment: CDR1 MNHEY and CDR2 SVGEGT. The CDR3 DNA follows: TGTGCCAGCAGTTTCTCGGAGCCGGGCGAGCAGTACTTC. This codes for CASSFSEPGEQYF.

This clonotype has a handful of counts. V is TRBV19 and J is TRBJ1-1, with a possible D match to TRBD1 (6 bases). With 0 bases removed from V and 4 bases from J, the gap between germline ends came to 9 bases. The CDR3 totals 14 residues. Germline CDR1 is LNHDA and CDR2 is SQIVND (reference sequence). The CDR3 sequence: CASSIDRGSTEAFF. CDR3 nucleotide sequence: TGTGCCAGTAGTATAGACAGGGGAAGCACTGAAGCTTTCTTT.

Only a few counts were recorded for this clonotype. The chain employs TRBV5-1 and TRBJ2-7, with 12 bases aligning to TRBD2. The CDR3 spans 15 residues. The V gene end was trimmed by 5 bases and the J gene end by 3 bases; junction bases not matched to a gene: 6. Looked up from germline, CDR1 is SGHRS and CDR2 is YFSETQ. The CDR3 coding sequence is TGCGCCAGCAGACAACTAGCGGGAGGCCTCTACGAGCAGTACTTC. This codes for CASRQLAGGLYEQYF.

This rearrangement joins TRBV5-1 to TRBJ1-5; D is unresolved. The ends were cut back, 4 bases at V and 7 bases at J, with 9 bases in the middle. The germline gives CDR1 SGHRS, CDR2 YFSETQ. The CDR3 loop spans 12 amino acids. In nucleotides, the CDR3 is TGCGCCAGCAGCCCTGATGGCCAGCCCCAGCATTTT. It codes for CASSPDGQPQHF.

This clonotype has a count of ten or more. The chain links TRBV12-3 or TRBV12-4 to TRBJ2-2; 13 nucleotides agree with TRBD2. This CDR3 has 18 residues. Unmatched junction bases numbered 9, after V lost 8 bases and J lost 0 bases. The CDR3 bases are TGTGCCAGCGAGGGACTAGCGGGACCGTTCGCGAACACCGGGGAGCTGTTTTTT. Translating it yields CASEGLAGPFANTGELFF.

In its sample, this clonotype was seen a few times. The chain employs TRBV20-1 and TRBJ2-7, with D perhaps given as TRBD1 or TRBD2 (5 bases each). CDR1 is DFQATT, CDR2 SNEGSKA, per germline (reference sequence). V dropped 5 bases and J dropped 5 bases, with 13 bases sitting between them. This CDR3 comprises 12 residues. The CDR3: CSAGTAGDEQYF. CDR3 nucleotide sequence: TGCAGTGCTGGGACCGCCGGGGACGAGCAGTACTTC.

The genes are TRBV19 and TRBJ2-7; D perhaps matches TRBD1 (5 bases). The V end lost 2 bases, the J end lost 0 bases, and 11 bases lay between the germline ends. Germline V CDR1 and CDR2: LNHDA, SQIVND (reference sequence). CDR3 length: 15 residues. The CDR3 DNA reads as TGTGCCAGTAGTATAAGTCTAGGGGTCTCCTACGAGCAGTACTTC. Its translation is CASSISLGVSYEQYF.

This clonotype turned up a few times. The CDR3 region is CASSLAPGIASDGYTF. The DNA for the CDR3 is TGTGCCAGCAGCTTAGCCCCCGGGATCGCGTCCGATGGCTACACCTTC. The V call is TRBV7-9, the J call TRBJ1-2; no definite D call. With 0 bases removed from V and 6 bases from J, the gap between germline ends came to 17 bases. This CDR3 is built from 16 residues. The germline V gene encodes CDR1 SEHNR and CDR2 FQNEAQ (reference sequence).

The count of this clonotype is one. This chain links TRBV7-8 with TRBJ1-2, with 10 bases aligning to TRBD1. The CDR3 sequence is 15 residues long. The germline V gene has CDR1 SGHVS and CDR2 FQNEAQ. J lost 8 bases, V lost 4 bases, and 10 bases had no gene match. CDR3 sequence: CASSSFRQGAMGYTF. For the CDR3, the DNA is TGTGCCAGCAGCTCTTTTCGACAGGGGGCGATGGGCTACACCTTC. Combining the CDR3 with reference TRBV7-8 and TRBJ1-2 gives the whole variable domain GAGVSQSPRYKVAKRGQDVALRCDPISGHVSLFWYQQALGQGPEFLTYFQNEAQLDKSGLPSDRFFAERPEGSVSTLKIQRTQQEDSAVYLCASSSFRQGAMGYTFGSGTRLTVV.

This clonotype was found a few times. This chain connects TRBV30 to TRBJ1-5; possible D gene TRBD1, 5 bases. Germline lookup yields CDR1 GTSNPN and CDR2 SVGIG (reference sequence). This CDR3 has 14 residues. Trimming shortened V by 2 bases and J by 3 bases, and 11 bases separated the two germline ends. The CDR3 region is CAWSYHGANQPQHF. For the CDR3, the DNA is TGTGCCTGGAGTTATCACGGGGCCAATCAGCCCCAGCATTTT.

The chain carries TRBV12-3 or TRBV12-4 and TRBJ1-5; TRBD1 matches 10 bases. The CDR3 loop spans 14 amino acids. The V and J ends lost 6 bases and 8 bases, in that order; junction bases with no gene match: 7. This CDR3 is CASRGQGRTEPQHF. CDR3 in DNA: TGTGCCAGCAGGGGACAGGGGAGGACGGAGCCCCAGCATTTT.

This clonotype was counted many times. CDR3 sequence reads: CASRDKTGGRPEAFF. The CDR3 coding sequence is TGTGCCAGCAGGGATAAGACAGGGGGACGTCCTGAAGCTTTCTTT. The chain employs TRBV2 and TRBJ1-1; 9 nucleotides line up with TRBD1. The CDR3 consists of 15 residues. Germline V lookup: CDR1 SNHLY, CDR2 FYNNEI. V was pared by 6 bases and J by 6 bases, with 11 bases of the junction left unmatched.

In DNA form, the CDR3 reads TGTGCCAGTAGTATCTCCCGTTCGCGCTCCTACGAGCAGTACTTC. This sequence encodes CASSISRSRSYEQYF. V is TRBV19 and J is TRBJ2-7; D ambiguous. The CDR3 loop spans 15 amino acids. Germline CDR1 and CDR2: LNHDA and SQIVND (reference sequence). V was clipped by 3 bases and J by 0 bases, with 12 bases between them.

This clonotype occurred a few times. The chain uses TRBV3-1 and TRBJ2-5; D is possibly TRBD1 (6 bases). The CDR3 loop spans 14 amino acids. Deletions cut 5 bases from V and 3 bases from J, with 13 bases between. CDR1 is LGHDT, CDR2 YNNKEL, per germline (reference sequence). The CDR3 coding sequence is TGTGCCAGCAGCGCACGGACAGCCAAAGAGACCCAGTACTTC. This sequence encodes CASSARTAKETQYF.